This passage covers 20 T cell receptor beta chains from one sample sequenced in a study of human T cells and chemical hapten exposure. This sample's time point: healthy volunteer bleed at 2 weeks. Blood, whole and unfractionated, served as the source for total RNA extraction. TCRdb reprocessed the RACE reads via MiXCR and lists one record per CDR3 protein. The sample lists 80,000 to 100,000 distinct CDR3 sequences; about 8.6% were seen once. Material: whole blood. Receptors originate from a female donor in good health. Some clones in this sample may be carry-over from other donors' samples.

The table lists this clonotype with a few counts. V usage is TRBV19 and J usage is TRBJ2-7; TRBD1 matches at 8 bases. V shed 4 bases, J shed 4 bases, and the junction held 9 bases outside the gene matches. Germline V CDR1 and CDR2: LNHDA, SQIVND (reference sequence). The CDR3 covers 15 residues. This CDR3 is CASSRRGQGPYEQYF. The CDR3, as DNA: TGTGCCAGTAGTAGAAGAGGACAGGGTCCTTACGAGCAGTACTTC.

Many counts were recorded for this clonotype. The chain employs TRBV25-1 and TRBJ2-5; D perhaps matches TRBD2 (5 bases). The CDR3 has 12 residues. V lost 6 bases, J lost 9 bases, and 14 bases lay in between. Germline values: CDR1 MGHDK, CDR2 SYGVNS. The DNA of the CDR3 is TGTGCCAGCAGCGACCCCCAGAGGGCCCAGTACTTC. Amino acid sequence: CASSDPQRAQYF.

This clonotype came up a few times. This chain uses TRBV7-2 with TRBJ2-3; tentative D call: TRBD2 (5 bases). Trimming removed 4 bases at V and 4 bases at J, with 6 bases between. Germline V gene lookup returns CDR1 SGHTA and CDR2 FQGNSA. This CDR3 has 12 amino acids. This CDR3 reads CASSSGADTQYF. The CDR3 DNA reads TGTGCCAGCAGCTCCGGGGCAGATACGCAGTATTTT.

As regards this clonotype: Compared with germline, one end of the junction differs, possibly owing to a read error. The chain employs TRBV28 and TRBJ2-1; D is tentatively TRBD1 or TRBD2 (5 bases each). CDR1 and CDR2 from the germline V gene are MDHEN and SYDVKM. This CDR3 region has 16 residues. The CDR3 protein is CVSSPNTWDLYNEQFF. For the CDR3, the DNA is TGTGTCAGCAGCCCCAACACATGGGACCTCTACAATGAGCAGTTCTTC.

This clonotype was counted between two and nine times. The chain recombines TRBV3-1 with TRBJ2-3; 10 bases align to TRBD2. This CDR3 spans 15 amino acids. With V trimmed by 3 bases and J by 5 bases, 5 bases remained unmatched. CDR1 LGHDT and CDR2 YNNKEL come from the germline V gene (reference sequence). The CDR3 bases are TGTGCCAGCAGCCAGGCTAGCGGGAGTGTAGATACGCAGTATTTT. This codes for CASSQASGSVDTQYF.

This clonotype turned up a few times. V gene TRBV6-2 or TRBV6-3 combines with J gene TRBJ2-3, with D uncertain. Looked up from germline, CDR1 is MNHEY and CDR2 is SVGEGT. The V and J ends lost 0 bases and 0 bases respectively, with 19 bases between them. This CDR3 region has 19 residues. The CDR3 DNA follows: TGTGCCAGCAGTTACTCGACCAACCCGTTCCTACCTAGCACAGATACGCAGTATTTT. This encodes CASSYSTNPFLPSTDTQYF.

This clonotype was observed a handful of times. A read error may account for a junction end that differs from germline. The chain is built from TRBV2 and TRBJ1-3; TRBD1 matches 11 bases. The CDR3 runs to 16 residues. Germline V gene sequence: CDR1 SNHLY, CDR2 FYNNEI. Here the CDR3 DNA reads TGTGCCAGCCACCGGACAGGGGGCCTCTCTCGAAACACCATATATTTT. This gives the protein CASHRTGGLSRNTIYF.

This clonotype occurred many times. The chain links TRBV4-3 to TRBJ2-1, with 8 bases lining up with TRBD2. CDR1 is LGHNA and CDR2 is YSLEER in the germline V gene. This CDR3 has 16 amino acids. Unmatched junction bases numbered 6, after V lost 1 base and J lost 4 bases. CDR3: CASSQVTGGFYNEQFF. DNA of the CDR3: TGCGCCAGCAGCCAAGTAACGGGAGGGTTTTACAATGAGCAGTTCTTC.

The chain carries TRBV7-2 and TRBJ2-5, with 9 bases lining up with TRBD1. The J segment lost 5 bases and the V segment lost 4 bases, leaving 5 bases of the junction unmatched. Germline-derived CDR1 and CDR2 are SGHTA and FQGNSA. The CDR3 totals 14 residues. This CDR3 reads CASSSAQGAETQYF. The CDR3 region has the DNA TGTGCCAGCAGCTCCGCACAGGGGGCGGAGACCCAGTACTTC.

This clonotype was recorded many times. The chain employs TRBV5-1 and TRBJ2-3; D is unresolved. The CDR3 has 14 amino acids. V lost 2 bases, J lost 5 bases, and 12 bases lay in between. Germline CDR1 reads SGHRS; CDR2 reads YFSETQ. The CDR3 nucleotides are TGCGCCAGCAGCTTCGCACAGTTTGGAGATACGCAGTATTTT. Its translation is CASSFAQFGDTQYF.

The chain carries TRBV9 and TRBJ2-3, with 10 bases matching TRBD1. CDR1 SGDLS and CDR2 YYNGEE come from the germline V gene. J was trimmed by 4 bases and V by 0 bases; bases with no gene match: 2. The CDR3 contains 15 residues. CDR3 coding DNA: TGTGCCAGCAGCGTAGGGGGACAGGGGCCAGATACGCAGTATTTT. This encodes CASSVGGQGPDTQYF. The full variable domain, in which reference TRBV9 and TRBJ2-3 provide the parts outside the CDR3, is DSGVTQTPKHLITATGQRVTLRCSPRSGDLSVYWYQQSLDQGLQFLIQYYNGEERAKGNILERFSAQQFPDLHSELNLSSLELGDSALYFCASSVGGQGPDTQYFGPGTRLTVL.

This chain links TRBV12-3 or TRBV12-4 with TRBJ2-7, with 11 bases identical to TRBD2. The CDR3 is 15 residues long. The junction had 7 bases not matched to a gene; V was cut back by 7 bases and J by 2 bases. The CDR3 is CASNPGTSGTYEQYF. The CDR3 DNA sequence: TGTGCCAGCAACCCCGGGACTAGCGGAACCTACGAGCAGTACTTC.

The rearrangement uses TRBV18 and TRBJ2-3; D remains ambiguous. Germline-derived CDR1 and CDR2 are KGHSH and LQKENI. CDR3 length equals 14 residues. The V gene lost 3 bases and the J gene lost 0 bases, with 7 bases spanning the gap. The CDR3 is CASSPSLSTDTQYF. The CDR3 DNA sequence: TGTGCCAGCTCACCCTCTCTTAGCACAGATACGCAGTATTTT. The full variable domain, its missing parts supplied by reference TRBV18 and TRBJ2-3, is NAGVMQNPRHLVRRRGQEARLRCSPMKGHSHVYWYRQLPEEGLKFMVYLQKENIIDESGMPKERFSAEFPKEGPSILRIQQVVRGDSAAYFCASSPSLSTDTQYFGPGTRLTVL.

This clonotype appeared many times. The genes are TRBV7-2 and TRBJ1-5; D not certain. The V gene's germline CDR1 is SGHTA and CDR2 FQGNSA. The germline V and J ends were trimmed by 2 bases and 4 bases, with 6 bases remaining between them. The CDR3 has 13 residues. CDR3 sequence: CASSLRGNQPQHF. For the CDR3, the DNA is TGTGCCAGCAGCTTAAGAGGGAATCAGCCCCAGCATTTT.

This clonotype was seen at least ten times. V gene TRBV29-1 combines with J gene TRBJ2-1, with 7 bases lining up with TRBD2. The CDR3 consists of 12 residues. The V segment lost 6 bases and the J segment 5 bases; nucleotides outside the gene matches: 4. Germline loops: CDR1 SQVTM, CDR2 ANQGSEA. CDR3 region: CSVAGRDNEQFF. CDR3 DNA sequence: TGCAGCGTAGCGGGACGGGACAATGAGCAGTTCTTC.

This clonotype has only a few counts. V gene TRBV28 combines with J gene TRBJ1-1, with unresolved D. CDR3 length: 11 amino acids. From germline, CDR1 is MDHEN and CDR2 SYDVKM. V was pared by 7 bases and J by 10 bases, with 13 bases between. The CDR3 loop reads CASTAGGGAFF. The CDR3 nucleotides read TGTGCCAGCACCGCTGGTGGTGGAGCTTTCTTT. The full variable domain, in which reference TRBV28 and TRBJ1-1 provide the parts outside the CDR3, is DVKVTQSSRYLVKRTGEKVFLECVQDMDHENMFWYRQDPGLGLRLIYFSYDVKMKEKGDIPEGYSVSREKKERFSLILESASTNQTSMYLCASTAGGGAFFGQGTRLTVV.

This clonotype has a count of ten or more. V is TRBV7-9 and J is TRBJ2-7; D gene uncertain. Germline assignment: CDR1 SEHNR and CDR2 FQNEAQ (reference sequence). The V end was cut by 2 bases, the J end by 7 bases, with 15 bases between. CDR3 length: 14 amino acids. This CDR3 is CASSLTAAAREQYF. CDR3 coding DNA: TGTGCCAGCAGCTTAACGGCCGCGGCTCGGGAGCAGTACTTC.

This chain joins TRBV28 and TRBJ2-7; 8 nucleotides align to TRBD2. CDR3 size: 15 residues. CDR1 is MDHEN and CDR2 is SYDVKM in the germline V gene. Unmatched junction bases numbered 8, after V lost 6 bases and J lost 1 base. This CDR3 reads CASSRGGGPSYEQYF. In DNA, the CDR3 is TGTGCCAGCAGCCGGGGGGGGGGCCCTTCCTACGAGCAGTACTTC.

This rearrangement joins TRBV2 to TRBJ1-5; D call uncertain. This CDR3 is built from 12 residues. With 7 bases removed from V and 1 base from J, the gap between germline ends came to 5 bases. CDR1 is SNHLY, CDR2 FYNNEI, per germline. Here the CDR3 reads CASTRSNQPQHF. Written as DNA, the CDR3 is TGTGCCAGCACCCGGAGCAATCAGCCCCAGCATTTT. Full variable domain (missing parts from reference TRBV2 and TRBJ1-5): EPEVTQTPSHQVTQMGQEVILRCVPISNHLYFYWYRQILGQKVEFLVSFYNNEISEKSEIFDDQFSVERPDGSNFTLKIRSTKLEDSAMYFCASTRSNQPQHFGDGTRLSIL.

Remarks on this clonotype: Given a much more abundant clone one base away, this may be a read error. The gene calls are TRBV6-2 or TRBV6-3 and TRBJ2-5, with no clear D. The CDR3 runs to 13 residues. Germline V gene lookup returns CDR1 MNHEY and CDR2 SVGEGT. The CDR3 region is CASSYVPEETQCF. DNA of the CDR3: TGTGCCAGCAGTTACGTGCCGGAAGAGACCCAGTGCTTC.